Listed here are 6 T cell receptor beta chains from one sample, sequenced in a study of blood T cells in healthy people across ages. For the second PCR, which ran for about 7 to 12 cycles, a sample-barcoded 5' primer and a J-beta primer mix were used. In TCRdb, the 5' RACE reads were re-called with MiXCR into one record per CDR3 protein. The top ten hold 20% to 25% of the sample, which has about 970,000 distinct CDR3 sequences, roughly half seen once. The sample comprised blood. The receptors were sampled from a woman in her sixties in good health.

The genes are TRBV11-3 and TRBJ2-7, with 7 positions matching TRBD1. Germline lookup yields CDR1 SGHNT and CDR2 YENEEA. The CDR3 consists of 15 residues. V trimming: 1 base; J trimming: 5 bases; junction bases outside the gene matches: 8. The CDR3 loop reads CASSLGRGREHEQYF. The DNA for the CDR3 is TGTGCCAGCAGCTTAGGAAGGGGGCGCGAACACGAGCAGTACTTC.

The gene calls are TRBV27 and TRBJ1-6; D uncertain. The CDR3 is 13 amino acids. Germline values: CDR1 MNHEY, CDR2 SMNVEV (reference sequence). V was shortened by 7 bases and J by 10 bases, with 14 bases between the two germline ends. The CDR3: CASTPVGGSPLHF. The CDR3 nucleotides read TGTGCCAGCACCCCCGTAGGTGGGTCACCCCTCCACTTT.

J is TRBJ2-1 and V is TRBV5-1; 7 nucleotides match TRBD2. Germline CDR1 and CDR2: SGHRS and YFSETQ. CDR3 length: 16 amino acids. Trimming at V came to 0 bases and at J to 9 bases, leaving 12 bases not matched to a gene. CDR3 bases: TGCGCCAGCAGCTTGGTGGCGGGAGCTGCTGGGAGTGAGCAGTTCTTC. Amino acids: CASSLVAGAAGSEQFF.

V gene TRBV5-1 combines with J gene TRBJ2-7; D call uncertain. The better agreement between TRBJ2-5 and the DNA end casts doubt on the J call. The CDR3 has 12 amino acids. CDR1 and CDR2 (germline): SGHRS, YFSETQ. CDR3: CASSFAQETQYF. As DNA, the CDR3 is TGCGCCAGCAGCTTTGCCCAAGAGACCCAGTACTTC.

This clonotype has a handful of counts. V is TRBV3-1 and J is TRBJ2-7; D may be TRBD2 (5 bases). CDR3 length: 13 amino acids. CDR1 is LGHDT, CDR2 YNNKEL, per germline (reference sequence). V was clipped by 2 bases and J by 4 bases, with 9 bases between them. CDR3 nucleotide sequence: TGTGCCAGCAGCCAATGGACTTCGTACGAGCAGTACTTC. As protein: CASSQWTSYEQYF.

This clonotype has a handful of counts. This chain links TRBV20-1 with TRBJ2-5; no firm D call. V shed 5 bases and J shed 3 bases, with 10 bases lying between them. There are 12 residues in the CDR3. Germline CDR1 is DFQATT and CDR2 is SNEGSKA (reference sequence). For the CDR3, the DNA is TGCAGTGCTCCCGGATCAGAAGAGACCCAGTACTTC. This translates into CSAPGSEETQYF.